This T cell receptor beta chain is drawn from a study of radiation and T cells in renal cell carcinoma. About the study: Nephrectomy followed 15 Gy stereotactic body radiation by 4 weeks. Findings of the study overall: In blood, top tumor clones expanded by 2 weeks, shrinking by 4.

Time point here: blood 2 weeks post-SBRT. Treatment described: 15 Gy SBRT to primary tumor, nephrectomy 4 weeks later. Blood was sampled at baseline, 2 weeks and 4 weeks after SBRT. The V gene's germline CDR1 is SGHRS and CDR2 YFSETQ. This CDR3 comprises 15 residues. Trimming pared 0 bases from V and 5 bases from J, leaving 12 bases between. Data came from immunoSEQ multiplex PCR; TCRdb stores just in-frame clones and leaves some out. Here the sample spans tens of thousands of clones, around 77% being singletons. Points on this clone: The target antigen is unknown.

The sequenced sample was blood, obtained from a patient whose treatment included radiotherapy and nephrectomy. The rearrangement joins TRBV5-1 to TRBJ2-1, with D maybe TRBD2 (7 bases). The sequence derives from a man aged 55 to 69 with renal cell carcinoma. As DNA, the CDR3 is TGCGCCAGCAGCTTGGGCGGGGGCGGAAACAATGAGCAGTTCTTC. Translating gives CASSLGGGGNNEQFF.